This T cell receptor (beta chain) is from a study of blood T cell repertoires in COVID-19. Whole-study context: Acute and convalescent COVID-19 samples came from the United States, Italy and Spain. Nucleic acid was either cDNA or gDNA, and it came from T cells, B-cell-depleted T cells, or PBMCs.

Per the germline V gene, CDR1 is SGHNT and CDR2 is YENEEA. CDR3 length: 13 amino acids. Trimming cost V 3 bases and J 4 bases, with 9 bases left between them. The authors' processing: Amplification with reference gene primers provided the estimates of nucleated cell counts. Clones were read by immunoSEQ multiplex PCR, and TCRdb kept only the in-frame ones, dropping some. V and J calls and clone size are as listed in that table; D and trimming were resolved from the DNA. The table shows about 150,000 clones, with around 80% occurring only once. Sequencing input: peripheral blood. The sequence was obtained from a human donor with acute or convalescent COVID-19. The donor label of this sample is uncertain. J is TRBJ1-1 and V is TRBV11-3; no clear D. The DNA of the CDR3 is TGTGCCAGCAGCTTTTTAAGCACCACTGAAGCTTTCTTT. Its protein is CASSFLSTTEAFF.